The T cell receptor (beta chain) described here comes from a study of response to subunit inactivated influenza vaccine. A single record per CDR3 protein comes from TCRdb applying MiXCR to the RT-PCR reads. The sample lists a few hundred thousand distinct CDR3 sequences; about 10% were seen once. Germline V CDR1 and CDR2: DFQATT, SNEGSKA (reference sequence). The CDR3 sequence is 16 residues long. V trimming: 1 base; J trimming: 2 bases; junction bases outside the gene matches: 6. The same sample was also studied in work on T cells expressing NK-cell markers. As that study records: For TCR beta, cDNA was produced by 5'RACE template switching with UMIs.

This chain joins TRBV20-1 and TRBJ2-4; 9 bases map to TRBD1. The source material was PBMCs from blood, sampled on the day of vaccination. The TCR comes from a man aged 50-60 years who received an inactivated influenza vaccine. CDR3 bases: TGCAGTGCTAGAGCTACAGGGGGCAATACCAAAAACATTCAGTACTTC. Residues: CSARATGGNTKNIQYF.